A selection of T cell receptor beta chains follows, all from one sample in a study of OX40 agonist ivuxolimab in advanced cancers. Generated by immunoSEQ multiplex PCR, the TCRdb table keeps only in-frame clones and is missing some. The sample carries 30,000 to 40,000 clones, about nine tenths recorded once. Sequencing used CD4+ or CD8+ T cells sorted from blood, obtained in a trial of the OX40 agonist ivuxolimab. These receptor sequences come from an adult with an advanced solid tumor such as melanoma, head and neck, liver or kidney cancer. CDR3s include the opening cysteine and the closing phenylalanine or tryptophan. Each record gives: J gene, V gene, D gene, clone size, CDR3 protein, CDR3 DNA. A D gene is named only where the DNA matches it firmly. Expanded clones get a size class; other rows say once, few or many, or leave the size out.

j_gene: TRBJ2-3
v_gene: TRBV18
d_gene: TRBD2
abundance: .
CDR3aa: CASSLAGTSGLTDTQYF
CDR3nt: TGTGCCAGCTCACTCGCCGGGACTAGCGGCCTAACAGATACGCAGTATTTT

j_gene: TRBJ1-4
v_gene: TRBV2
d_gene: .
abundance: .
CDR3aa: CASSEGALNEKLFF
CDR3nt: TGTGCCAGCAGTGAAGGGGCGCTTAATGAAAAACTGTTTTTT

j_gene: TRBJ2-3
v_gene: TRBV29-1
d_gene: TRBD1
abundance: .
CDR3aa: CSARGGRGTDTQYF
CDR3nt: TGCAGCGCTCGAGGGGGCCGTGGCACAGATACGCAGTATTTT

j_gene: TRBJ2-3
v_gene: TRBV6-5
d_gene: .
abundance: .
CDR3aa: CASSSGGGTDTQYF
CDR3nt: TGTGCCAGCAGTTCAGGGGGGGGCACAGATACGCAGTATTTT

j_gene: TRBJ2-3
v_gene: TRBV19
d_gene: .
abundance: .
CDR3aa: CASSMERGATDTQYF
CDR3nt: TGTGCCAGTAGTATGGAACGGGGGGCCACAGATACGCAGTATTTT

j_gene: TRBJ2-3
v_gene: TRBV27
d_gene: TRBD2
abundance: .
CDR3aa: CASRFVSGSGSDTQYF
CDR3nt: TGTGCCAGCAGATTCGTTAGCGGGAGTGGATCAGATACGCAGTATTTT

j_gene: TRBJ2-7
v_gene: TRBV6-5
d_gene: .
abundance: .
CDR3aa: CASSYSATEQYF
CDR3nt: TGTGCCAGCAGTTACTCGGCTACCGAGCAGTACTTC

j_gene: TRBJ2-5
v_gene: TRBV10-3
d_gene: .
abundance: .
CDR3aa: CAISAREQETQYF
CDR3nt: TGTGCCATCAGTGCCCGGGAGCAAGAGACCCAGTACTTC

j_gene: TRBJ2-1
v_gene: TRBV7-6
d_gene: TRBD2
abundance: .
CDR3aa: CASSSWTSGSYNEQFF
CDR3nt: TGTGCCAGCAGCTCCTGGACTAGCGGGAGTTACAATGAGCAGTTCTTC

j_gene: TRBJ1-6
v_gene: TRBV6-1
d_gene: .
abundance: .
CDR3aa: CASSEVVTATESPLHF
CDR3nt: TGTGCCAGCAGTGAAGTCGTTACGGCGACCGAGTCACCCCTCCACTTT

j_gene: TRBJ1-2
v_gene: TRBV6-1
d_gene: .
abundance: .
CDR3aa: CASTPSPAARYGYTF
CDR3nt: TGTGCCAGCACCCCCAGTCCGGCAGCCCGGTATGGCTACACCTTC

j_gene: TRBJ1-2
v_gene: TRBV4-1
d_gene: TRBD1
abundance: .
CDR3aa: CASSQDEGALGGYTF
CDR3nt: TGCGCCAGCAGCCAAGATGAGGGGGCTTTGGGTGGCTACACCTTC

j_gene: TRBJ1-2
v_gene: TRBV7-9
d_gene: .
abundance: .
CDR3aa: CASSLGGSRGYTF
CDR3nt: TGTGCCAGCAGCTTGGGGGGGAGTAGAGGCTACACCTTC

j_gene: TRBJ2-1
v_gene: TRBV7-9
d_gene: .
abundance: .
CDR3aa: CASSLASRHNEQFF
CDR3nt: TGTGCCAGCAGCTTAGCCAGTAGACACAATGAGCAGTTCTTC

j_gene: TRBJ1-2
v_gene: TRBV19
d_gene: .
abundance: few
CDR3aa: CASSPQVGENYGYTF
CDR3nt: TGTGCCAGTAGTCCCCAGGTCGGGGAAAACTATGGCTACACCTTC

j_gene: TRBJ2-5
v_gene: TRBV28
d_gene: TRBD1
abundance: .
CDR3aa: CASSLARGQVETQYF
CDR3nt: TGTGCCAGCAGTTTAGCAAGGGGGCAAGTAGAGACCCAGTACTTC

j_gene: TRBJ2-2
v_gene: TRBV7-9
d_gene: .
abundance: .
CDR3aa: CASSFRQGGTGELFF
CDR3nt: TGTGCCAGCAGCTTCAGGCAGGGGGGGACCGGGGAGCTGTTTTTT

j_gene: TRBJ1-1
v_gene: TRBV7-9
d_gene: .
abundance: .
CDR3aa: CASSLGGWNTEAFF
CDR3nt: TGTGCCAGCAGCTTGGGAGGATGGAACACTGAAGCTTTCTTT

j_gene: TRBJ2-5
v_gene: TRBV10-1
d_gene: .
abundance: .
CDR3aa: CASNHRVEKETQYF
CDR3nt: TGCGCCAGCAATCACAGGGTTGAGAAAGAGACCCAGTACTTC

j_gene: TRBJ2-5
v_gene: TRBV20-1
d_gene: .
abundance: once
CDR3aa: CSAPQSETQYF
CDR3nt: TGCAGTGCCCCCCAGTCGGAGACCCAGTACTTC

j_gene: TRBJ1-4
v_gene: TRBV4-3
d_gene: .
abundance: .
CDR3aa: CASSQDTGNEKLFF
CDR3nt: TGCGCCAGCAGCCAAGATACGGGAAATGAAAAACTGTTTTTT

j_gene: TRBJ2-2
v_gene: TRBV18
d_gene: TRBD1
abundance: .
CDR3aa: CASSPRDSSNTGELFF
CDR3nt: TGTGCCAGCTCACCAAGGGACAGCTCGAACACCGGGGAGCTGTTTTTT

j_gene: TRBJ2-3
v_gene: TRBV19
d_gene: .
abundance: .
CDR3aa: CASSMQTIPGTDTQYF
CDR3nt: TGTGCCAGTAGTATGCAGACTATTCCTGGCACAGATACGCAGTATTTT

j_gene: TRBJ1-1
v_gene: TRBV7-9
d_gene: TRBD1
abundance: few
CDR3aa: CASSFFQGETEAFF
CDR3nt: TGTGCCAGCAGCTTCTTCCAGGGGGAAACTGAAGCTTTCTTT

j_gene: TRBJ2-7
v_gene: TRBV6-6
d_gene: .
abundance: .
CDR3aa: CASSLGLTYEQYF
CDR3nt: TGTGCCAGCAGTTTGGGGCTTACCTACGAGCAGTACTTC

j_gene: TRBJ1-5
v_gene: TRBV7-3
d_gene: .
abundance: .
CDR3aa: CASSSQMGQPQHF
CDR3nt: TGTGCCAGCAGTTCCCAAATGGGTCAGCCCCAGCATTTT

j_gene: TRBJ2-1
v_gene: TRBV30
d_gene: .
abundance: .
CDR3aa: CAWSRASYNEQFF
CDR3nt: TGTGCCTGGAGTAGAGCCTCCTACAATGAGCAGTTCTTC